The sequence of this T cell receptor (beta chain) was determined in a study of blood T cell repertoires in COVID-19. On the study more broadly: COVID-19 samples collected from the United States, Italy and Spain covered acute and convalescent phases. PBMCs, B-cell-depleted T cells, or T cells were the source of the cDNA or gDNA that made up the material.

In the source study's methods: Reference gene primers were amplified, and this amplification served to estimate nucleated cell counts. Profiling relied on immunoSEQ multiplex PCR, and the TCRdb table lists in-frame clones only, not all of them. V, J and clone size are taken as reported in that table, and D and trimming were inferred from the DNA itself. Among about 410,000 clones listed, roughly 90% were seen once. The V segment lost 0 bases and the J segment 14 bases; nucleotides outside the gene matches: 14. The CDR3 consists of 16 residues. CDR1 MGHRA and CDR2 YSYEKL come from the germline V gene.

The genes are TRBV4-1 and TRBJ1-2; the match to TRBD1 covers 11 bases. The receptor's source is a woman in her twenties or thirties with active or convalescent COVID-19. Sequenced sample: peripheral blood. The CDR3 bases are TGCGCCAGCAGCCAAGATACTACCGGGACAGGGGGATCTCTAACCTTC. Amino acid sequence: CASSQDTTGTGGSLTF.